This T cell receptor (beta chain) stems from a study of blood T cell repertoires in COVID-19. In the study overall: Whether acute or convalescent, the COVID-19 samples came from the United States, Italy and Spain. From T cells, B-cell-depleted T cells, or PBMCs came the material, which was cDNA or gDNA.

Trimming took 5 bases from V and 1 from J; bases not matched to a gene: 9. The CDR3 is 16 amino acids. In germline, CDR1 is MDHEN, CDR2 SYDVKM. Original data processing: Amplification of reference gene primers provided the estimated nucleated cell counts. TCRdb keeps only in-frame clones here, not all; method: immunoSEQ multiplex PCR. That table furnishes V, J and clone size, whereas the DNA furnished D and trimming. The table shows about 200,000 clones, with around three quarters occurring only once. The specimen was peripheral blood. The sequence derives from a woman between 70 and 85 years old with acute or convalescent COVID-19. The genes are TRBV28 and TRBJ2-3, with TRBD2 identical over 7 bases. The CDR3 sequence: CASSPYVAGGTDTQYF. In DNA, the CDR3 is TGTGCCAGCAGTCCTTATGTGGCGGGAGGCACAGATACGCAGTATTTT.